The next 10 T cell receptor beta chains were all read from a single sample in a study of preoperative IRX-2 immunotherapy in early breast cancer. Treatment meaning: preoperative locoregional IRX-2 cytokine immunotherapy. Profiling relied on immunoSEQ multiplex PCR, and the TCRdb table lists in-frame clones only, not all of them. The sample lists about 43,000 clones; roughly 95% were seen once. Sequences were derived from tumor tissue, sampled after IRX-2 immunotherapy. Receptor source: a human donor with breast cancer.

The genes are TRBV6-5 and TRBJ1-4, with D uncertain. V dropped 2 bases and J dropped 2 bases, with 9 bases sitting between them. The CDR3 is 15 residues long. Germline V lookup: CDR1 MNHEY, CDR2 SVGAGI. CDR3 DNA sequence: TGTGCCAGCAGTTACATTGGAAGTACTAATGAAAAACTGTTTTTT. It encodes CASSYIGSTNEKLFF.

The CDR3 reads CASSQGFEKLFF. The CDR3, as DNA: TGTGCCAGCAGCCAGGGTTTTGAAAAACTGTTTTTT. The chain is built from TRBV7-9 and TRBJ1-4; TRBD1 is a possible D gene (5 bases). Germline loops: CDR1 SEHNR, CDR2 FQNEAQ (reference sequence). The CDR3 has 12 amino acids. Trimming left V 5 bases short and J 7 bases short, with 8 bases between.

V and J are TRBV7-3 and TRBJ2-3; D gene ambiguous. The CDR3 runs 13 residues. V gave up 3 bases and J gave up 4 bases, with 8 bases separating them. Germline V gives CDR1 SGHTA, CDR2 FQGTGA. CDR3 protein: CASSFPNSDTQYF. CDR3 bases: TGTGCCAGCAGCTTCCCCAATTCAGATACGCAGTATTTT.

The chain joins TRBV7-7 to TRBJ2-5; tentative D call: TRBD2 (5 bases). V lost 1 base, J lost 4 bases, and 7 bases lay in between. The CDR3 loop spans 13 amino acids. CDR1 is SSHAT and CDR2 is FNYEAQ in the germline V gene (reference sequence). CDR3 amino acids: CASSLGLAETQYF. CDR3 nucleotides: TGTGCCAGCAGCTTAGGGCTAGCAGAGACCCAGTACTTC.

The chain has TRBV7-7 and TRBJ2-1, with D tentatively TRBD1 or TRBD2 (5 bases each). The CDR3 has 15 amino acids. Germline CDR1 and CDR2: SSHAT and FNYEAQ (reference sequence). Between the trimmed V and J ends, which lost 5 bases and 0 bases, there was a span of 11 bases. CDR3 region: CASSRDRSSYNEQFF. CDR3 nucleotide sequence: TGTGCCAGCAGCCGGGACCGAAGCTCCTACAATGAGCAGTTCTTC.

This chain joins TRBV7-2 and TRBJ2-5; 7 bases are shared with TRBD2. Germline lookup yields CDR1 SGHTA and CDR2 FQGNSA. The CDR3 has 12 residues. V was pared by 4 bases and J by 5 bases, with 1 base of the junction left unmatched. The CDR3 region is CASSWGGETQYF. The CDR3 bases are TGTGCCAGCAGCTGGGGAGGGGAGACCCAGTACTTC.

J is TRBJ1-1 and V is TRBV20-1, with no clear D. The CDR3 has 11 amino acids. Germline CDR1 reads DFQATT; CDR2 reads SNEGSKA (reference sequence). Trimming removed 5 bases from V and 7 bases from J, with 11 bases in between. The DNA of the CDR3 is TGCAGTGCTGTTTGGATGGGTGAAGCTTTCTTT. As protein: CSAVWMGEAFF.

This chain connects TRBV6-6 to TRBJ2-7; D is undetermined. This CDR3 region has 12 residues. Germline CDR1 is MNHNY and CDR2 is SVGAGI (reference sequence). V was trimmed by 2 bases and J by 7 bases, leaving 9 bases between them. In nucleotides, the CDR3 is TGTGCCAGCAGTTACCGCCCCCTTGAGCAGTACTTC. This gives the protein CASSYRPLEQYF.

V and J are TRBV19 and TRBJ2-1; maybe TRBD1 (5 bases). The V end lost 4 bases, the J end lost 5 bases, and 9 bases lay between the germline ends. The CDR3 is made up of 13 amino acids. Germline V lookup: CDR1 LNHDA, CDR2 SQIVND (reference sequence). The CDR3 loop is CASSTGIDNEQFF. The CDR3 DNA follows: TGTGCCAGTAGTACAGGGATAGACAATGAGCAGTTCTTC.

The chain carries TRBV10-3 and TRBJ1-5; TRBD1 matches at 7 bases. J was trimmed by 6 bases and V by 6 bases; bases with no gene match: 11. Germline CDR1 and CDR2: ENHRY and SYGVKD. This CDR3 has 15 residues. This CDR3 reads CAISSTGQEVQPQHF. CDR3 sequence (DNA): TGTGCCATCAGCTCGACCGGACAGGAGGTTCAGCCCCAGCATTTT.